This TCR beta chain emerged from a study of shared clonotypes between healthy human individuals. Study information: CD4 naive and memory got three plates each, CD8 naive two, CD8 memory one.

Every immunoSEQ plate was one replicate of a subset's evenly spread DNA. Clones were read by immunoSEQ multiplex PCR, and TCRdb kept only the in-frame ones, dropping some. The profile shows over a million clones, roughly 96% of them singletons. The sequencing input was naive CD4+ T cells sorted from blood. Stated subset: CD45RA+ positively selected. The source of this sequence is a man aged 25 to 40 in good health.

The CDR3 protein is CASSERPVGTDTQYF. CDR3 bases: TGTGCCAGCAGTGAAAGGCCCGTCGGTACAGATACGCAGTATTTT. The chain employs TRBV6-1 and TRBJ2-3; D gene unclear. This CDR3 comprises 15 residues. Per germline, CDR1 MNHNS and CDR2 SASEGT. The ends were cut back, 2 bases at V and 3 bases at J, with 12 bases in the middle.